The rows below give T cell receptor beta chains drawn from one sample of a study of CD8 T cells in Susac syndrome. TCRdb used MiXCR to reprocess the immunoSEQ multiplex PCR reads, holding one entry per CDR3 protein. The sample comprises 150,000 or so distinct CDR3 sequences, around 95% of which are singletons, and roughly 0.15% rests with the top ten. What was sequenced was CD4+ T cells from PBMCs. These receptors were collected from a human donor with Susac syndrome. The CDR3 runs from the conserved cysteine through the conserved F or W. D genes are given only for firm matches.

v_call: TRBV19
j_call: TRBJ2-1
d_call: -
cdr3_aa: CASRDYNEQFF
cdr3_nt: TGTGCCAGTAGAGACTACAATGAGCAGTTCTTC

v_call: TRBV5-4
j_call: TRBJ2-1
d_call: -
cdr3_aa: CASSRVTGREQFF
cdr3_nt: TGTGCCAGCAGCCGAGTTACAGGGAGGGAGCAGTTCTTC

v_call: TRBV2
j_call: TRBJ1-6
d_call: -
cdr3_aa: CASRPYRSNSPLHF
cdr3_nt: TGTGCCAGCAGACCGTACAGGTCGAATTCACCCCTCCACTTT

v_call: TRBV25-1
j_call: TRBJ2-7
d_call: -
cdr3_aa: CASSKVGQPPRTAYEQYF
cdr3_nt: TGTGCCAGCAGTAAGGTCGGACAGCCGCCTAGGACCGCCTACGAGCAGTACTTC

v_call: TRBV7-2
j_call: TRBJ2-7
d_call: -
cdr3_aa: CASSPSGTIYEQYF
cdr3_nt: TGTGCCAGCAGTCCCAGTGGGACAATCTACGAGCAGTACTTC

v_call: TRBV19
j_call: TRBJ2-4
d_call: TRBD1
cdr3_aa: CASNPGQGRDIQYF
cdr3_nt: TGTGCCAGTAATCCGGGACAGGGTCGGGACATTCAGTACTTC

v_call: TRBV29-1
j_call: TRBJ2-5
d_call: -
cdr3_aa: CSVARRQKETQYF
cdr3_nt: TGCAGCGTTGCCCGTCGGCAGAAAGAGACCCAGTACTTC

v_call: TRBV5-1
j_call: TRBJ2-1
d_call: TRBD2
cdr3_aa: CASSRATRGSGSYNEQFF
cdr3_nt: TGCGCCAGCAGCCGAGCCACACGCGGGAGCGGATCCTACAATGAGCAGTTCTTC

v_call: TRBV2
j_call: TRBJ2-3
d_call: -
cdr3_aa: CASSDGGPDTQYF
cdr3_nt: TGTGCCAGCAGTGACGGTGGCCCAGATACGCAGTATTTT

v_call: TRBV6-5
j_call: TRBJ2-2
d_call: -
cdr3_aa: CASSYRQTLYTGELFF
cdr3_nt: TGTGCCAGCAGTTACAGACAGACCCTCTACACCGGGGAGCTGTTTTTT

v_call: TRBV20-1
j_call: TRBJ2-2
d_call: TRBD1
cdr3_aa: CSAGQGTGELFF
cdr3_nt: TGCAGTGCTGGACAGGGAACCGGGGAGCTGTTTTTT

v_call: TRBV20-1
j_call: TRBJ2-7
d_call: TRBD2
cdr3_aa: CSAKPPTSGRRAEQYF
cdr3_nt: TGCAGTGCTAAACCCCCGACTAGCGGGAGAAGAGCCGAGCAGTACTTC

v_call: TRBV30
j_call: TRBJ2-2
d_call: -
cdr3_aa: CASGRSGELFF
cdr3_nt: TGTGCCTCAGGGAGGAGCGGGGAGCTGTTTTTT

v_call: TRBV7-9
j_call: TRBJ1-4
d_call: TRBD1
cdr3_aa: CASSNRDSRNEKLFF
cdr3_nt: TGTGCCAGCAGCAACCGGGACAGTAGAAATGAAAAACTGTTTTTT

v_call: TRBV7-6
j_call: TRBJ2-3
d_call: TRBD2
cdr3_aa: CASSLGSAAGAQYF
cdr3_nt: TGTGCCAGCAGCTTAGGGTCGGCAGCGGGGGCGCAGTATTTT

v_call: TRBV28
j_call: TRBJ2-2
d_call: TRBD2
cdr3_aa: CASSSPGLAAANTGELFF
cdr3_nt: TGTGCCAGCAGTTCACCGGGACTAGCCGCCGCGAACACCGGGGAGCTGTTTTTT

v_call: TRBV29-1
j_call: TRBJ2-7
d_call: TRBD1
cdr3_aa: CSASGGTGTEQYF
cdr3_nt: TGCAGCGCCTCGGGCGGGACAGGGACCGAGCAGTACTTC

v_call: TRBV29-1
j_call: TRBJ1-2
d_call: -
cdr3_aa: CSVEDPGSGYTF
cdr3_nt: TGCAGCGTTGAAGATCCCGGCTCTGGCTACACCTTC

v_call: TRBV30
j_call: TRBJ1-1
d_call: -
cdr3_aa: CAQKRGGTPEAFF
cdr3_nt: TGTGCCCAAAAGAGGGGCGGGACACCTGAAGCTTTCTTT

v_call: TRBV29-1
j_call: TRBJ1-2
d_call: -
cdr3_aa: CSGGSVAGGYTF
cdr3_nt: TGCAGCGGGGGATCGGTGGCGGGCGGCTACACCTTC

v_call: TRBV5-4
j_call: TRBJ1-1
d_call: -
cdr3_aa: CASSGPGRGNTEAFF
cdr3_nt: TGTGCCAGCAGCGGACCGGGGAGGGGGAACACTGAAGCTTTCTTT

v_call: TRBV29-1
j_call: TRBJ2-7
d_call: -
cdr3_aa: CSVDGGASDEQYF
cdr3_nt: TGCAGCGTTGATGGGGGCGCTTCGGACGAGCAGTACTTC

v_call: TRBV5-1
j_call: TRBJ1-5
d_call: -
cdr3_aa: CASSAWVGAKHGQPQHF
cdr3_nt: TGCGCCAGCAGCGCTTGGGTTGGGGCGAAACATGGTCAGCCCCAGCATTTT